One sample yielded the 4 T cell receptor beta chains listed below, sequenced in a study of tumor-infiltrating lymphocytes in primary liver carcinoma. Scientists recovered RNA and DNA together from about 21-30 mg of unsorted bulk tissue. The template, approximately 500 ng total RNA, yielded TCR beta cDNA made with a constant-region primer. Slightly modified ARM-PCR, run as three nested multiplex PCR rounds, produced the TCR beta libraries. TRBV1-TRBV30 forward and Cbeta reverse primers drove the first two roughly 10-cycle rounds. Via MiXCR, TCRdb re-called the multiplex PCR reads, giving one row per CDR3 protein. In the table there are fewer than 250,000 distinct CDR3 sequences, about 85% of which are singletons. The specimen was tumor tissue from primary liver carcinoma. The source of these receptors is a man in his forties or fifties with primary liver carcinoma and hepatitis B virus infection.

Details on this clonotype: The conserved phenylalanine or tryptophan normally closing the CDR3 is absent here, so this likely arose from a read error. J is TRBJ2-7 and V is TRBV6-2 or TRBV6-3, with TRBD2 identical over 9 bases. This CDR3 comprises 15 residues. Germline lookup yields CDR1 MNHEY and CDR2 SVGEGT. The CDR3: CASSTPTSGGYEQYL. In DNA, the CDR3 is TGCGCCAGCAGCACCCCGACTAGCGGAGGGTACGAGCAGTACTTG.

Concerning this clonotype: The conserved final phenylalanine or tryptophan is absent from the CDR3, which likely points to a read error. The chain joins TRBV6-2 or TRBV6-3 to TRBJ2-1, with D possibly TRBD2 on 6 matching bases. The length of the CDR3 is 13 residues. Germline V CDR1 and CDR2: MNHEY, SVGEGT. V was pared by 10 bases and J by 7 bases, with 17 bases between. The CDR3 region is CATSRLATNEQFL. The DNA of the CDR3 is TGTGCCACCAGCCGGCTAGCGACTAATGAGCAGTTCCTC.

The chain carries TRBV6-6 and TRBJ1-1; D uncertain. V gave up 2 bases and J gave up 3 bases, with 7 bases separating them. Looked up from germline, CDR1 is MNHNY and CDR2 is SVGAGI (reference sequence). The CDR3 spans 13 residues. CDR3 DNA: TGTGCCAGCAGTTACACAGAGGACACTGAAGCTTTCTTT. Encoded protein: CASSYTEDTEAFF.

The chain recombines TRBV2 with TRBJ1-1; D unresolved. Germline V lookup: CDR1 SNHLY, CDR2 FYNNEI. CDR3 size: 14 residues. Trimming left V 0 bases short and J 7 bases short, with 12 bases between. The CDR3 region has the DNA TGTGCCAGCAGTGAAGCAGGCTATTACATTGAAGCTTTCTTT. Protein sequence: CASSEAGYYIEAFF.